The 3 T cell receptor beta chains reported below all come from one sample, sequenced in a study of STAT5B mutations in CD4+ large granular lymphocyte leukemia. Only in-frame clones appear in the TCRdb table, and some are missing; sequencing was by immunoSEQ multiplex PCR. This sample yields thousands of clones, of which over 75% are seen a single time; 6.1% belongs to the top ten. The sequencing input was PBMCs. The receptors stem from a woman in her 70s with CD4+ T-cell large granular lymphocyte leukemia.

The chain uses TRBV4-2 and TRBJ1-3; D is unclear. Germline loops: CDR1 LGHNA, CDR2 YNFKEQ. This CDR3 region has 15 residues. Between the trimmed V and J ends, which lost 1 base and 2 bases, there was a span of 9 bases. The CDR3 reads CASSQGRLAGNTIYF. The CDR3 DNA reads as TGTGCCAGCAGCCAAGGCCGTTTGGCTGGAAACACCATATATTTT.

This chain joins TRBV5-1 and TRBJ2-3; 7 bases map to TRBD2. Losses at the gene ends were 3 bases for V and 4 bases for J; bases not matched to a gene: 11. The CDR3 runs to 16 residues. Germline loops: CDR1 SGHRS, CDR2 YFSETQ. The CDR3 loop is CASSSERPSGSDTQYF. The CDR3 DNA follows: TGCGCCAGCAGCTCGGAGAGGCCTAGCGGTTCAGATACGCAGTATTTT.

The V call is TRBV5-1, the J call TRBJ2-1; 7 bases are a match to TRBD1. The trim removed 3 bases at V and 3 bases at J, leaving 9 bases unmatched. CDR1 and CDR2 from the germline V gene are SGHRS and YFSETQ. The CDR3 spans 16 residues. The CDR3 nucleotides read TGCGCCAGCAGCTGGATGGGACAGAGAGACTACAATGAGCAGTTCTTC. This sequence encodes CASSWMGQRDYNEQFF.